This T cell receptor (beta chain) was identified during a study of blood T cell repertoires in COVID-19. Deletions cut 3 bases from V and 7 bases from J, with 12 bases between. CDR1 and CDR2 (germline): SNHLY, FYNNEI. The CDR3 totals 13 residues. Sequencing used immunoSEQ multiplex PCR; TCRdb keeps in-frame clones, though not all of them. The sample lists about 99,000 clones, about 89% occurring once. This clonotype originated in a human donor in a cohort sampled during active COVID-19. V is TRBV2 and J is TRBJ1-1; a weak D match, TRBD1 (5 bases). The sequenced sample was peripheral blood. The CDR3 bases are TGTGCCAGCAGTGAGGAGTCAGACAGTGAAGCTTTCTTT. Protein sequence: CASSEESDSEAFF.